This TCR beta chain was identified in a study of T cell responses to AZD1222 COVID-19 vaccine. Pooled in the analysis were second doses at about 4 or about 12 weeks. Assay used: immunoSEQ multiplex PCR; TCRdb lists only in-frame clones, some missing. The profile covers more than 150,000 clones, with roughly nine tenths appearing a single time and 3% to 4% taken by the ten largest. The V gene lost 2 bases and the J gene lost 0 bases, with 17 bases spanning the gap. This CDR3 region has 18 residues. Germline V gene sequence: CDR1 SGHTA, CDR2 FQGNSA. This TCR derives from an adult who received the AZD1222 COVID-19 vaccine. This chain joins TRBV7-2 and TRBJ2-1; no reliable D call. Source: peripheral blood, taken 28 days after the second AZD1222 dose. The DNA for the CDR3 is TGTGCCAGCAGCTTATTAGGACGAATGGCCCTCTCCTACAATGAGCAGTTCTTC. Translation: CASSLLGRMALSYNEQFF.